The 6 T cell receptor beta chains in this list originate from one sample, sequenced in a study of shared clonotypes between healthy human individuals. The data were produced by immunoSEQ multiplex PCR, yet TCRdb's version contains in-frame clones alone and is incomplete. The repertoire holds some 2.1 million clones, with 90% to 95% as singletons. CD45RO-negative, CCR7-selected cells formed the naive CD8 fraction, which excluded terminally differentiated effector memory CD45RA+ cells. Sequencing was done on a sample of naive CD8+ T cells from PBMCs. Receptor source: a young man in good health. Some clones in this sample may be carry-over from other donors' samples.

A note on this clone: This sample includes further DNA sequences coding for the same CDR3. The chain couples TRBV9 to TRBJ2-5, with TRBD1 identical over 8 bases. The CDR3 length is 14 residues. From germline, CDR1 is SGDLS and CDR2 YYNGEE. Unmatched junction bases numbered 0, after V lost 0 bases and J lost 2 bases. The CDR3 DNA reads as TGTGCCAGCAGCGTAGGGGACAGGCAAGAGACCCAGTACTTC. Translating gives CASSVGDRQETQYF.

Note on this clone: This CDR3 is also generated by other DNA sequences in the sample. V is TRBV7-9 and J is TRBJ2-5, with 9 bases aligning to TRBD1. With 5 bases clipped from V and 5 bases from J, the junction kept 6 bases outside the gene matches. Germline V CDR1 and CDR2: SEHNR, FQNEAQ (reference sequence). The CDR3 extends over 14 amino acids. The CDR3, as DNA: TGTGCCAGCAGCCCACAGGGGGCAGGGGAGACCCAGTACTTC. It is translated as CASSPQGAGETQYF.

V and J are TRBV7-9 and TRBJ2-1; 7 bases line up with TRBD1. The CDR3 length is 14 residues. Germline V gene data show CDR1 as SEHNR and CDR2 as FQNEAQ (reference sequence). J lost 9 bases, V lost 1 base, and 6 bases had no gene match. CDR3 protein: CASSLVLQGTEQFF. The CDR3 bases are TGTGCCAGCAGCTTAGTCCTACAGGGGACTGAGCAGTTCTTC.

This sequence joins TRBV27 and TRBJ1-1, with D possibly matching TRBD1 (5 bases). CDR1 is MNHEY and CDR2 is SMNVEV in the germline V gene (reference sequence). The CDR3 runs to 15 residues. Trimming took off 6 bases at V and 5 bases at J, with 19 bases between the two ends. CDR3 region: CASSLGGARWTEAFF. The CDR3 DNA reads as TGTGCCAGCAGCCTCGGCGGGGCTCGGTGGACTGAAGCTTTCTTT.

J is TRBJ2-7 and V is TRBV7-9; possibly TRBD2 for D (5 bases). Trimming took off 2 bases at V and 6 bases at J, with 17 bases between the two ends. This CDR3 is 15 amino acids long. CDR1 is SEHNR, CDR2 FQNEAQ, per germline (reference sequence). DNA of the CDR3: TGTGCCAGCAGCTTAAGAGGGAGCGTCCTTGGCGAGCAGTACTTC. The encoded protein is CASSLRGSVLGEQYF. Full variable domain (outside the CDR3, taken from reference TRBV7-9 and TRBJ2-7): DTGVSQNPRHKITKRGQNVTFRCDPISEHNRLYWYRQTLGQGPEFLTYFQNEAQLEKSRLLSDRFSAERPKGSFSTLEIQRTEQGDSAMYLCASSLRGSVLGEQYFGPGTRLTVT.

CDR3 coding DNA: TGTGCCAGCAGCTTAGCTGACAGGGCGAGAGGGGGAAACACCATATATTTT. Encoded protein: CASSLADRARGGNTIYF. The chain has TRBV7-8 and TRBJ1-3, with 7 bases that match TRBD1. The CDR3 covers 17 residues. CDR1 and CDR2 (germline): SGHVS, FQNEAQ. V lost 0 bases and J lost 4; bases outside the gene matches: 9.